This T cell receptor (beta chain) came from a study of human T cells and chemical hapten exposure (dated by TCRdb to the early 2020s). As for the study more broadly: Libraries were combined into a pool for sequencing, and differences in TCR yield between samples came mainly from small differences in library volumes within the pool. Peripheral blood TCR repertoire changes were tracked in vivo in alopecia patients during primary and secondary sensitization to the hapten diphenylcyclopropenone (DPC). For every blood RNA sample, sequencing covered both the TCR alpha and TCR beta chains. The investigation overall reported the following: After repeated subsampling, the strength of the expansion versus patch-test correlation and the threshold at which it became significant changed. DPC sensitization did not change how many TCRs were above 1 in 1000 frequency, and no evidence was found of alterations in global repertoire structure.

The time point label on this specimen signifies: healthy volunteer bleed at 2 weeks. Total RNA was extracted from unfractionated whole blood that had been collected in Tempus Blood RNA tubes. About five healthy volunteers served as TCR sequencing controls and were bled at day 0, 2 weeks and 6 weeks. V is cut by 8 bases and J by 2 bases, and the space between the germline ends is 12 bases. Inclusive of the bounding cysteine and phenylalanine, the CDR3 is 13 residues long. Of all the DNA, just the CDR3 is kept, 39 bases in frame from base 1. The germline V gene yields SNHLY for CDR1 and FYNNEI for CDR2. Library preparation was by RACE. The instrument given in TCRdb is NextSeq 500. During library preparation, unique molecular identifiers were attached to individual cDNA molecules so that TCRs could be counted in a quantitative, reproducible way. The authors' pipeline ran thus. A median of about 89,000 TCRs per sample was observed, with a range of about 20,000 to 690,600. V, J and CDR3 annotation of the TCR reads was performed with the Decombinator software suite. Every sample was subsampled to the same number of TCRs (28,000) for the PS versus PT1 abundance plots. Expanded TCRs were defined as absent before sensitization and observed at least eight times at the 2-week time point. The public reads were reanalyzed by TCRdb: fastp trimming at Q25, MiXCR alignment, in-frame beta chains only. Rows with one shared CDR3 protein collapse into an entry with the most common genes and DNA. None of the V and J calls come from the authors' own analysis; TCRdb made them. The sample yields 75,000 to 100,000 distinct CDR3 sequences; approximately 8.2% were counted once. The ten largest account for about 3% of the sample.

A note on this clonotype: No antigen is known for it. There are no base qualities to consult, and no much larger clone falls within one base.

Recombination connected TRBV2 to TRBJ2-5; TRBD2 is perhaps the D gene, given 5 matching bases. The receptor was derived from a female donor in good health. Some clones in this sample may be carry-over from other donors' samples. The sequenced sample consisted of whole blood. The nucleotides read TGTGCCAGCGCGCCAGCGGATCAAGAGACCCAGTACTTC. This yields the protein CASAPADQETQYF. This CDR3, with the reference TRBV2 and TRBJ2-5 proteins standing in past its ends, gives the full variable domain EPEVTQTPSHQVTQMGQEVILRCVPISNHLYFYWYRQILGQKVEFLVSFYNNEISEKSEIFDDQFSVERPDGSNFTLKIRSTKLEDSAMYFCASAPADQETQYFGPGTRLLVL.